The TCR beta chain described here comes from a study of cytomegalovirus exposure and HLA in healthy donors. Across the whole study: Counted in an early data release were tens of millions of unique TCRs from HLA-typed donors. Under 90% of several hundred genotyped donors fell in the Caucasian-associated ancestry cluster. Study results and caveats: A later analysis found that most CMV-associated TCR beta chains appeared HLA-restricted. Specificity for CMV antigens was confirmed in vitro for a few of the CMV-associated chains.

This CDR3 is 15 amino acids long. Germline CDR1 is MDHEN and CDR2 is SYDVKM. V lost 8 bases and J lost 4, with 15 bases in between. The PCR ran on 60 Vbeta and 13 Jbeta primers. Method: immunoSEQ multiplex PCR; TCRdb's copy keeps in-frame clones and lacks some. The sample lists some 130,000 clones, about 80% occurring once. Concerning this clone itself: The antigen remains unidentified.

The sample comprised PBMCs. The chain combines TRBV28 with TRBJ1-6; D ambiguous. The sequence was collected from a human donor in good health. CDR3 residues: CASCLPQLYNSPLHF. The CDR3 DNA reads as TGTGCCAGCTGTCTGCCTCAACTATATAATTCACCCCTCCACTTT. Looking up the rest from reference TRBV28 and TRBJ1-6 gives the full variable domain: DVKVTQSSRYLVKRTGEKVFLECVQDMDHENMFWYRQDPGLGLRLIYFSYDVKMKEKGDIPEGYSVSREKKERFSLILESASTNQTSMYLCASCLPQLYNSPLHFGNGTRLTVT.